This TCR beta chain was retrieved from a study of CD8 T cells in Susac syndrome. The authors reverse transcribed roughly 0.5 to 1 ug RNA with random hexamers. The TCR beta CDR3 was amplified by immunoSEQ multiplex PCR across 54 Vbeta, 13 Jbeta. Using its own MiXCR run on the immunoSEQ multiplex PCR reads, TCRdb lists one record per CDR3 protein. The data contain 150,000 to 200,000 distinct CDR3 sequences, 90% to 95% of them singletons. CDR1 and CDR2 (germline): DFQATT, SNEGSKA (reference sequence). Trimming removed 5 bases at V and 0 bases at J, with 11 bases between. The CDR3 length is 14 residues. The sequenced sample was CD4+ T cells from PBMCs. The chain has TRBV20-1 and TRBJ2-1; maybe TRBD1 (6 bases). The clonotype was recovered from a human donor in good health. Here the CDR3 DNA reads TGCAGTGCTGCGAGGGGGTTCTCCTACAATGAGCAGTTCTTC. This translates into CSAARGFSYNEQFF.